The 23 T cell receptor beta chains presented below share a single source sample, sequenced in a study of cytomegalovirus exposure and HLA in healthy donors. The PCR was carried out with 60 Vbeta primers and 13 Jbeta primers. This table comes from immunoSEQ multiplex PCR, and its TCRdb copy is limited to in-frame clones, with some not included. The sample holds about 190,000 clones, around 86% seen once. Sequenced: PBMCs. The receptors shown here come from a man aged 25-40 years in good health and CMV-seronegative.

This chain uses TRBV18 with TRBJ2-7; D perhaps matches TRBD1 (5 bases). V lost 9 bases and J lost 6, with 12 bases in between. CDR3 length: 11 residues. CDR1 KGHSH and CDR2 LQKENI come from the germline V gene. This CDR3 is CASVFQGEQYF. The CDR3 DNA follows: TGTGCCAGTGTCTTTCAGGGCGAGCAGTACTTC.

The gene calls are TRBV11-2 and TRBJ2-2; D is undetermined. This CDR3 comprises 15 residues. V lost 5 bases, J lost 0 bases, and 10 bases lay in between. In germline, CDR1 is SGHAT, CDR2 FQNNGV. CDR3 protein: CASSPPVANTGELFF. The CDR3 DNA sequence: TGTGCCAGCAGCCCCCCCGTCGCGAACACCGGGGAGCTGTTTTTT. The full variable domain, its missing parts supplied by reference TRBV11-2 and TRBJ2-2, is EAGVAQSPRYKIIEKRQSVAFWCNPISGHATLYWYQQILGQGPKLLIQFQNNGVVDDSQLPKDRFSAERLKGVDSTLKIQPAKLEDSAVYLCASSPPVANTGELFFGEGSRLTVL.

The genes are TRBV15 and TRBJ1-6; D may be TRBD1 (5 bases). Looked up from germline, CDR1 is LNHNV and CDR2 is YYDKDF (reference sequence). The length of the CDR3 is 18 residues. Between the trimmed V and J ends, which lost 1 base and 8 bases, there was a span of 21 bases. CDR3 sequence: CATSRGEAGRNRDSPLHF. Here the CDR3 DNA reads TGTGCCACCAGCAGAGGGGAGGCGGGGCGGAATCGTGATTCACCCCTCCACTTT.

J is TRBJ2-7 and V is TRBV29-1; 7 bases map to TRBD2. Per germline, CDR1 SQVTM and CDR2 ANQGSEA. After removal of 7 bases from V and 5 bases from J, the junction contained 8 bases not matched to a gene. CDR3 length: 12 residues. CDR3 protein: CSATLGGDEQYF. The CDR3 bases are TGCAGCGCGACCCTGGGAGGGGACGAGCAGTACTTC.

The V call is TRBV6-5, the J call TRBJ1-2, with 9 positions matching TRBD1. CDR1 is MNHEY and CDR2 is SVGAGI in the germline V gene. V dropped 2 bases and J dropped 2; count of bases not matched to a gene: 3. CDR3 length equals 15 residues. The CDR3 sequence is CASSYPGQGNYGYTF. DNA of the CDR3: TGTGCCAGCAGTTACCCGGGACAGGGCAACTATGGCTACACCTTC.

The rearrangement joins TRBV11-3 to TRBJ2-3, with D possibly TRBD1 on 5 matching bases. V shed 3 bases and J shed 4 bases, with 11 bases lying between them. Germline CDR1 SGHNT, CDR2 YENEEA. The CDR3 has 14 amino acids. DNA for the CDR3: TGTGCCAGCAGCTTTTATGGGGCCCCAGATACGCAGTATTTT. Residues: CASSFYGAPDTQYF.

The J gene is TRBJ2-2, the V gene TRBV19; a possible D gene is TRBD1 (7 bases). CDR1 is LNHDA and CDR2 is SQIVND in the germline V gene (reference sequence). The CDR3 sequence is 16 residues long. Between the trimmed V and J ends, which lost 7 bases and 4 bases, there was a span of 19 bases. DNA of the CDR3: TGTGCCAGTAATTCTGGAGGGGGCGTCACCACCGGGGAGCTGTTTTTT. This codes for CASNSGGGVTTGELFF.

This rearrangement joins TRBV13 to TRBJ1-1; D is perhaps TRBD1 (6 bases). Looked up from germline, CDR1 is PRHDT and CDR2 is FYEKMQ (reference sequence). V lost 5 bases to trimming and J lost 8 bases, with 18 bases between them. This CDR3 region has 14 residues. The CDR3 nucleotides read TGTGCCAGCAGCCTCCGACAGGAAGGGGGAGAAGCTTTCTTT. Amino acids: CASSLRQEGGEAFF.

This clone was detected only a few times. J is TRBJ2-2 and V is TRBV30; tentatively, D is TRBD2 (6 bases). Germline V CDR1 and CDR2: GTSNPN, SVGIG (reference sequence). The CDR3 contains 15 residues. V lost 5 bases, J lost 2 bases, and 15 bases lay in between. The DNA for the CDR3 is TGTGCCTGGGGGGGACTGCCAGATAACACCGGGGAGCTGTTTTTT. Residues: CAWGGLPDNTGELFF.

The rearrangement links TRBV6-5 to TRBJ1-6, with TRBD1 as a possible D gene (6 bases). This CDR3 region has 13 residues. CDR1 and CDR2 (germline): MNHEY, SVGAGI. V lost 7 bases to trimming and J lost 5 bases, with 9 bases between them. For the CDR3, the DNA is TGTGCCAGCAAGCGGACAGATAATTCACCCCTCCACTTT. It codes for CASKRTDNSPLHF.

The chain employs TRBV6-6 and TRBJ2-1; the D gene is possibly TRBD2 (5 bases). Looked up from germline, CDR1 is MNHNY and CDR2 is SVGAGI (reference sequence). The CDR3 totals 16 residues. V was clipped by 4 bases and J by 2 bases, with 15 bases between them. CDR3: CASSLGLRAAYNEQFF. CDR3 sequence (DNA): TGTGCCAGCAGTTTGGGCCTGAGGGCCGCCTACAATGAGCAGTTCTTC.

V gene TRBV7-8 combines with J gene TRBJ1-1; 12 bases align to TRBD1. In germline, CDR1 is SGHVS, CDR2 FQNEAQ. The V and J ends lost 6 bases and 3 bases, in that order; junction bases with no gene match: 5. The CDR3 is 15 amino acids. The CDR3 region has the DNA TGTGCCAGCAGGGGACAGGGGGCAGTGGACACTGAAGCTTTCTTT. Protein sequence: CASRGQGAVDTEAFF.

V gene TRBV18 combines with J gene TRBJ1-1; D perhaps matches TRBD1 (5 bases). CDR3 length equals 15 residues. Trimming shortened V by 4 bases and J by 6 bases, and 18 bases separated the two germline ends. Per the germline V gene, CDR1 is KGHSH and CDR2 is LQKENI. The CDR3 DNA is TGTGCCAGCTCACAACAAGGACAACTCTTCGCTGAAGCTTTCTTT. Amino acid sequence: CASSQQGQLFAEAFF.

The chain couples TRBV28 to TRBJ2-7; 9 bases line up with TRBD2. V shed 3 bases, J shed 0 bases, and the junction held 9 bases outside the gene matches. There are 17 residues in the CDR3. Looked up from germline, CDR1 is MDHEN and CDR2 is SYDVKM. The CDR3 is CASSFHPLAGTSYEQYF. CDR3 sequence (DNA): TGTGCCAGCAGTTTCCATCCCCTAGCGGGGACCTCCTACGAGCAGTACTTC.

This chain links TRBV4-1 with TRBJ2-1; D is uncertain. This CDR3 region has 13 residues. V was trimmed by 1 base and J by 4 bases, leaving 5 bases between them. Germline CDR1 and CDR2: MGHRA and YSYEKL. CDR3 amino acids: CASSQVRYNEQFF. The CDR3 nucleotides read TGCGCCAGCAGCCAAGTTCGGTACAATGAGCAGTTCTTC.

A word on this clone: One end of the junction does not line up with germline, which may come from a read error. V gene TRBV7-9 combines with J gene TRBJ2-7, with no clear D. In germline, CDR1 is SEHNR, CDR2 FQNEAQ (reference sequence). The CDR3 has 11 amino acids. DNA of the CDR3: TGTGCCAGCAGCCAAGACACCGGCTACAGCTTC. Protein product: CASSQDTGYSF.

This clone was observed a single time. The V call is TRBV6-5, the J call TRBJ1-1; D might be TRBD1 (5 bases). The germline gives CDR1 MNHEY, CDR2 SVGAGI. The CDR3 totals 15 residues. The ends were cut back, 1 base at V and 4 bases at J, with 13 bases in the middle. CDR3 loop: CASSYLTAGGTEAFF. For the CDR3, the DNA is TGTGCCAGCAGTTACTTGACAGCGGGAGGCACTGAAGCTTTCTTT.

The chain uses TRBV4-2 and TRBJ2-6; no firm D call. This CDR3 has 15 amino acids. V was shortened by 0 bases and J by 4 bases, with 7 bases between the two germline ends. Germline CDR1 reads LGHNA; CDR2 reads YNFKEQ. The CDR3 bases are TGTGCCAGCAGCCAAGATACGAGCGGGGCCAACGTCCTGACTTTC. Translation: CASSQDTSGANVLTF.

This clone was seen only once. The J gene is TRBJ1-1, the V gene TRBV14, with 7 nucleotides matching TRBD1. The trim removed 4 bases at V and 0 bases at J, leaving 2 bases unmatched. CDR3 size: 14 residues. CDR1 and CDR2 from the germline V gene are SGHDN and FVKESK. The CDR3 sequence: CASSPTGLNTEAFF. CDR3 nucleotides: TGTGCCAGCAGCCCGACAGGGTTGAACACTGAAGCTTTCTTT. The entire variable domain, with the rest obtained from reference TRBV14 and TRBJ1-1, is as follows: EAGVTQFPSHSVIEKGQTVTLRCDPISGHDNLYWYRRVMGKEIKFLLHFVKESKQDESGMPNNRFLAERTGGTYSTLKVQPAELEDSGVYFCASSPTGLNTEAFFGQGTRLTVV.

V and J are TRBV5-4 and TRBJ2-6; a possible D gene is TRBD1 (5 bases). The ends were cut back, 4 bases at V and 2 bases at J, with 13 bases in the middle. Per germline, CDR1 SGHNT and CDR2 YYREEE (reference sequence). This CDR3 region has 16 residues. The CDR3 sequence is CASSGKQEPGANVLTF. Written as DNA, the CDR3 is TGTGCCAGCAGCGGAAAACAGGAGCCTGGGGCCAACGTCCTGACTTTC.

Worth noting for this clone: Germline and junction disagree at one end, which may indicate a read error. The CDR3 coding sequence is TGTTCCAGCAGCTTAGCGGGGGCTATCACAGATACGCAGTATTTT. This gives the protein CSSSLAGAITDTQYF. The V and J genes are TRBV7-9 and TRBJ2-3; 9 bases fit TRBD2. In germline, CDR1 is SEHNR, CDR2 FQNEAQ (reference sequence). The CDR3 has 15 amino acids.

V usage is TRBV6-6 and J usage is TRBJ2-5; D is uncertain. V was shortened by 5 bases and J by 3 bases, with 13 bases between the two germline ends. The CDR3 contains 14 residues. Per the germline V gene, CDR1 is MNHNY and CDR2 is SVGAGI (reference sequence). Here the CDR3 reads CASSIGAAEETQYF. Here the CDR3 DNA reads TGTGCCAGCAGTATCGGAGCTGCGGAAGAGACCCAGTACTTC.

The J gene is TRBJ1-6, the V gene TRBV19; no clear D. Germline values: CDR1 LNHDA, CDR2 SQIVND (reference sequence). The CDR3 is 14 residues long. Trimming cost V 7 bases and J 6 bases, with 13 bases left between them. The CDR3 loop reads CASTSTAPNSPLHF. In DNA, the CDR3 is TGTGCCAGTACCTCTACAGCCCCTAATTCACCCCTCCACTTT.